These T cell receptor beta chains were read from a single sample in a study of siplizumab effects on memory and regulatory T cells. Profiling relied on immunoSEQ multiplex PCR, and the TCRdb table lists in-frame clones only, not all of them. The sample includes around 100,000 clones, about 90% of them seen just once. The sample taken for sequencing was CD4+ T cells sorted from blood. These receptors all stem from a human donor in good health. Both conserved end residues are part of each CDR3. A D gene is named only where the DNA matches it firmly. A row's size may be missing; if present it is once, few, many or a size class.

TRBV14,TRBJ1-2,-,-,TGTGCCAGCAGCCAAGTCCGCCACGGCGGCTACACCTTC,CASSQVRHGGYTF
TRBV5-3,TRBJ2-6,-,-,TGTGCCAGAAGCCGACAGGCCTCTGGGGCCAACGTCCTGACTTTC,CARSRQASGANVLTF
TRBV11-1,TRBJ1-1,-,once,TGTGCCAGCAGAATGGGGACTGTAGCTTTCTTT,CASRMGTVAFF
TRBV27,TRBJ2-5,-,-,TGTGCCAGCAGTCCCCGAGGGGGGGGAGGGGAGACCCAGTACTTC,CASSPRGGGGETQYF
TRBV5-6,TRBJ2-5,TRBD2,few,TGTGCCAGCAGCTATGAGCGGGGTCGTCAAGAGACCCAGTACTTC,CASSYERGRQETQYF
TRBV28,TRBJ1-2,-,-,TGTGCCAGCATGACCCCGGTGAACTATGGCTACACCTTC,CASMTPVNYGYTF
TRBV9,TRBJ1-6,TRBD1,-,TGTGCCAGCACCCGACAGGGGGGGAATTCACCCCTCCACTTT,CASTRQGGNSPLHF
TRBV4-2,TRBJ1-2,-,-,TGTGCCAGCAGCCAATCACCACAAGGGGGCTATGGCTACACCTTC,CASSQSPQGGYGYTF
TRBV28,TRBJ1-2,-,-,TGTGCCAGCACAGATCGGTCCGGTGTCTATGGCTACACCTTC,CASTDRSGVYGYTF
TRBV7-9,TRBJ2-7,TRBD2,-,TGTGCCAGCAGCGCCCTAGCGGGGGTAACCGAGCAGTACTTC,CASSALAGVTEQYF
TRBV18,TRBJ1-1,-,-,TGTGCCAGCTCACCACTGCGAGCCTCTGAAGCTTTCTTT,CASSPLRASEAFF
TRBV21-1,TRBJ1-4,-,-,TGTGCCAGCAGCAAAGAGAGGACCCCAAATGAAAAACTGTTTTTT,CASSKERTPNEKLFF
TRBV19,TRBJ2-5,TRBD1,-,TGTGCCAGTAGAAACAGGGGAGAGGGAGAGACCCAGTACTTC,CASRNRGEGETQYF
TRBV11-3,TRBJ2-1,-,-,TGTGCCAGCAGCTTCAGGCCCCTTAGTAATGAGCAGTTCTTC,CASSFRPLSNEQFF
TRBV2,TRBJ1-1,TRBD1,-,TGTGCCAGCGTGAAAGGGGGCAGGGTGAACACTGAAGCTTTCTTT,CASVKGGRVNTEAFF
TRBV27,TRBJ1-4,TRBD1,-,TGTGCCAGCAGTCCCAGACAGGGGGCAGGGGAAAAACTGTTTTTT,CASSPRQGAGEKLFF